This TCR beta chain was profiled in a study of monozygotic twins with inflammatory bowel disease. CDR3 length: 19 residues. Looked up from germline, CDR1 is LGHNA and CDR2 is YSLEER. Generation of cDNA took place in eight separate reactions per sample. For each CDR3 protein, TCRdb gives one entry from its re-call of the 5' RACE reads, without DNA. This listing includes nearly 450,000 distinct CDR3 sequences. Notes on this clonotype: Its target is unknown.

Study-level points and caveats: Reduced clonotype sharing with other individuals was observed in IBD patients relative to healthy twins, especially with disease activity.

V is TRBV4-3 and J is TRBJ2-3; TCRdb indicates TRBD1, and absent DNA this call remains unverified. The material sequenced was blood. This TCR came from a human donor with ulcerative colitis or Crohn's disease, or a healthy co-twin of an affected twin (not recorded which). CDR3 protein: CASSQESPWGDTVTDTQYF.